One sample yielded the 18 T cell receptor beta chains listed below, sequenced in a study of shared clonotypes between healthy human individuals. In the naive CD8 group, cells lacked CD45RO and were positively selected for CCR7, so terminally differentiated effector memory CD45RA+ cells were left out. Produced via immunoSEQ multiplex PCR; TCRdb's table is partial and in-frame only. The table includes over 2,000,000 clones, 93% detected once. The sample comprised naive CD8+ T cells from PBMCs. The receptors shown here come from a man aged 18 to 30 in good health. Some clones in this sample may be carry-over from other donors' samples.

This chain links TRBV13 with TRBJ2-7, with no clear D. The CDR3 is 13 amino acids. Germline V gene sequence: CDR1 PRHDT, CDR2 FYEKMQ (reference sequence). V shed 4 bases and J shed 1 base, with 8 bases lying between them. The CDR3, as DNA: TGTGCCAGCAGCTCCCCGGAGTCCTACGAGCAGTACTTC. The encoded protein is CASSSPESYEQYF. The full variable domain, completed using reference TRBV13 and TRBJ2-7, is AAGVIQSPRHLIKEKRETATLKCYPIPRHDTVYWYQQGPGQDPQFLISFYEKMQSDKGSIPDRFSAQQFSDYHSELNMSSLELGDSALYFCASSSPESYEQYFGPGTRLTVT.

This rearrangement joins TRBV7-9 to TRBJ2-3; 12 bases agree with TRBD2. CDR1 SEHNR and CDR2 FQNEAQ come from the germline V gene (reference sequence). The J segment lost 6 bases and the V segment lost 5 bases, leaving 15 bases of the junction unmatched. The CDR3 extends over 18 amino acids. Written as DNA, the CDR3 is TGTGCCAGCAGCCACCGTGATTCTAGCGGGAGGGCCACGGATACGCAGTATTTT. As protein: CASSHRDSSGRATDTQYF.

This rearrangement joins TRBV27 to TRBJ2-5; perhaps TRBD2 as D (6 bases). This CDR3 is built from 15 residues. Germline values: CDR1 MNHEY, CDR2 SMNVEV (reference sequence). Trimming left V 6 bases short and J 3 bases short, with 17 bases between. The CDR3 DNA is TGTGCCAGCAGAACCTGGGGGGACCGGGAAGAGACCCAGTACTTC. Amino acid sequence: CASRTWGDREETQYF.

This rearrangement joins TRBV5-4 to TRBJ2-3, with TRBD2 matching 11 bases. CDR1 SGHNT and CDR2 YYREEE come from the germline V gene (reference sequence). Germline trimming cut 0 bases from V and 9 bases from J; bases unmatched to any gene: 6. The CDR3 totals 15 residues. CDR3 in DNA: TGTGCCAGCAGCTTGGTAGCGGGAGGGCCCCGGACGCAGTATTTT. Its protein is CASSLVAGGPRTQYF.

The CDR3 reads CASSVGNEGNTIYF. CDR3 DNA: TGTGCCAGCAGCGTTGGGAATGAAGGAAACACCATATATTTT. The chain uses TRBV9 and TRBJ1-3; no definite D call. Looked up from germline, CDR1 is SGDLS and CDR2 is YYNGEE. Trimming cost V 2 bases and J 4 bases, with 10 bases left between them. The CDR3 contains 14 residues. Full variable domain (missing parts from reference TRBV9 and TRBJ1-3): DSGVTQTPKHLITATGQRVTLRCSPRSGDLSVYWYQQSLDQGLQFLIQYYNGEERAKGNILERFSAQQFPDLHSELNLSSLELGDSALYFCASSVGNEGNTIYFGEGSWLTVV.

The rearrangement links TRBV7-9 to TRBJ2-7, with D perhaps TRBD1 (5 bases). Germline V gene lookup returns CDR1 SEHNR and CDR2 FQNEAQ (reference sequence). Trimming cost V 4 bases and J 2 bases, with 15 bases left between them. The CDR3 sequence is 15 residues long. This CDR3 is CASSSTQGVPYEQYF. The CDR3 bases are TGTGCCAGCAGCTCTACCCAAGGGGTTCCCTACGAGCAGTACTTC.

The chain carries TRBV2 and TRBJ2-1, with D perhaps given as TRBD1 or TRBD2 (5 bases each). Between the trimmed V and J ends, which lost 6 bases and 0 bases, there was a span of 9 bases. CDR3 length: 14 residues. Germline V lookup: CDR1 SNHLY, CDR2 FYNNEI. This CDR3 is CASRGTSSYNEQFF. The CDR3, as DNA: TGTGCCAGCAGGGGGACGAGCTCCTACAATGAGCAGTTCTTC.

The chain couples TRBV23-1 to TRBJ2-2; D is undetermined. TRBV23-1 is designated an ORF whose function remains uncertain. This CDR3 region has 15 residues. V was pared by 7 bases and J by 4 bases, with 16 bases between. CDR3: CASTPHRVATGELFF. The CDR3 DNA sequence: TGCGCCAGCACTCCCCACCGGGTAGCCACCGGGGAGCTGTTTTTT.

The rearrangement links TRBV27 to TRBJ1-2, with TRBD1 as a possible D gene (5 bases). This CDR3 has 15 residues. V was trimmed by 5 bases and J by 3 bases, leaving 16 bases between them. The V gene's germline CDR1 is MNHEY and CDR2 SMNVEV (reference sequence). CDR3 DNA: TGTGCCAGCAGTCCCGGTGGGGGGGAGCACTATGGCTACACCTTC. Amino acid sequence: CASSPGGGEHYGYTF.

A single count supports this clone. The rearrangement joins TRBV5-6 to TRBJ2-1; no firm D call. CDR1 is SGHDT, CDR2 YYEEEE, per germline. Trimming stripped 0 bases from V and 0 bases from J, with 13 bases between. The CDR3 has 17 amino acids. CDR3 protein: CASSLEAGFSSYNEQFF. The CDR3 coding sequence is TGTGCCAGCAGCTTGGAAGCAGGCTTTAGCTCCTACAATGAGCAGTTCTTC.

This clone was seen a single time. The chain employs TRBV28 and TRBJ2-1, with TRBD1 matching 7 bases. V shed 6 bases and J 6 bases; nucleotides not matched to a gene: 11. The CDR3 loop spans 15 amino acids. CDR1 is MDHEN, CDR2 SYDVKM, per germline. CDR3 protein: CASSHDRVLSNEQFF. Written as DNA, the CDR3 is TGTGCCAGCAGCCACGACAGGGTATTGAGCAATGAGCAGTTCTTC.

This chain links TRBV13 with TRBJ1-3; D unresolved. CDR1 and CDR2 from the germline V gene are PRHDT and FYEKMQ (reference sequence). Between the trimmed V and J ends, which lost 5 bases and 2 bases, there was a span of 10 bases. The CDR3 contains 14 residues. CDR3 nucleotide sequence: TGTGCCAGCAGCACCCGGACGGCTGGAAACACCATATATTTT. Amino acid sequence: CASSTRTAGNTIYF.

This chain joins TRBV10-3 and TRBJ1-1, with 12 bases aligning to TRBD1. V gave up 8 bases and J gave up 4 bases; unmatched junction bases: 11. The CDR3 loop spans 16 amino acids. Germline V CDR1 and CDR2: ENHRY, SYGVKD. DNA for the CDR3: TGTGCCATCTGGGAAGGGACAGGGGGCCTGGGCACTGAAGCTTTCTTT. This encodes CAIWEGTGGLGTEAFF.

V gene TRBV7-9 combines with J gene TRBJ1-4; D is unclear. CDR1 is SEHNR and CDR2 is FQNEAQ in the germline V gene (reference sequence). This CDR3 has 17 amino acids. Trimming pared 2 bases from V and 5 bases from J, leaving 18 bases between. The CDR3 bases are TGTGCCAGCAGCTTAAGCTTTCTGGCCAAACCAAATGAAAAACTGTTTTTT. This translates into CASSLSFLAKPNEKLFF. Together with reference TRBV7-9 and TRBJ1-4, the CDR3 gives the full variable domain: DTGVSQNPRHKITKRGQNVTFRCDPISEHNRLYWYRQTLGQGPEFLTYFQNEAQLEKSRLLSDRFSAERPKGSFSTLEIQRTEQGDSAMYLCASSLSFLAKPNEKLFFGSGTQLSVL.

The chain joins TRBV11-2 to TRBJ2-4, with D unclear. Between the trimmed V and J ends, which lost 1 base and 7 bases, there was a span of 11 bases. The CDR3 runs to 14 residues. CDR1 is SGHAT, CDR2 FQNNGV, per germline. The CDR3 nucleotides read TGTGCCAGCAGCTTAGGTAGTTCTAGGAACATTCAGTACTTC. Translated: CASSLGSSRNIQYF.

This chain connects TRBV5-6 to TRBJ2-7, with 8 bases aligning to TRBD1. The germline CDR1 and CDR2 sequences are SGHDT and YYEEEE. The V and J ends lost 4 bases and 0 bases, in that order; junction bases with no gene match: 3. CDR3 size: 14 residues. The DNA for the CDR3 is TGTGCCAGCAGCCACAGGGGGAGCTCCTACGAGCAGTACTTC. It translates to CASSHRGSSYEQYF.

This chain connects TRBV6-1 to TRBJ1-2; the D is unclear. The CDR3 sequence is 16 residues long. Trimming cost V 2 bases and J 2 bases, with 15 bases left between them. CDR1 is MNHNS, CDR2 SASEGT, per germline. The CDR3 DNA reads TGTGCCAGCAGTGAATTCATGGGAGTTCCGAACTATGGCTACACCTTC. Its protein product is CASSEFMGVPNYGYTF.

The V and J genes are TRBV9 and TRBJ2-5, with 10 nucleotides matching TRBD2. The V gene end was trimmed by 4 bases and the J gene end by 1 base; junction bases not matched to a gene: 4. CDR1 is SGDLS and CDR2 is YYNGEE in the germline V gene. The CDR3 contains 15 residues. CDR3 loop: CASSTSGRAQETQYF. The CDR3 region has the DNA TGTGCCAGCAGCACCAGCGGGAGGGCCCAAGAGACCCAGTACTTC.